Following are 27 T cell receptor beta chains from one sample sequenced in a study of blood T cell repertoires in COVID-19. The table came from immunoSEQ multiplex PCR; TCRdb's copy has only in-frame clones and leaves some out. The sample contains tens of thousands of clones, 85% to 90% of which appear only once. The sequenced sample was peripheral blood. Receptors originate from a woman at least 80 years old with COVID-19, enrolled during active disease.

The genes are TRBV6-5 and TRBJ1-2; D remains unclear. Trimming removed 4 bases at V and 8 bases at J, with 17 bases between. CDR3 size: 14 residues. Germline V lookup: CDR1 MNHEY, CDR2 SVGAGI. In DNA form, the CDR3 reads TGTGCCAGCAGTTGGGGTAGGAGGGATAGAGGCTACACCTTC. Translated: CASSWGRRDRGYTF.

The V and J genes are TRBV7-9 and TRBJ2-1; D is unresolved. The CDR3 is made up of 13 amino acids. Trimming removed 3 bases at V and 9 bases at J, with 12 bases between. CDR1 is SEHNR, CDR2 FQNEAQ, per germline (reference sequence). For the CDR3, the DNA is TGTGCCAGCAGCTTGCGGCCGACGAGTGAGCAGTTCTTC. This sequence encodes CASSLRPTSEQFF.

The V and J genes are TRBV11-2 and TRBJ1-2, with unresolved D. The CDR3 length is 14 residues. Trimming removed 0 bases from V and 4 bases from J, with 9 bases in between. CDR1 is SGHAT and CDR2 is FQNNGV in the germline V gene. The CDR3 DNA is TGTGCCAGCAGCTTAGACAGGCGATTCTATGGCTACACCTTC. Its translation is CASSLDRRFYGYTF.

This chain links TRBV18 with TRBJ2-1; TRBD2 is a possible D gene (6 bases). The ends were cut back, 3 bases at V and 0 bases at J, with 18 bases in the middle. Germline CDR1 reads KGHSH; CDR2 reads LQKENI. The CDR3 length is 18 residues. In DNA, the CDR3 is TGTGCCAGCTCACCTCTCTCAGGAGGGTTGGTCTCCTACAATGAGCAGTTCTTC. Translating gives CASSPLSGGLVSYNEQFF.

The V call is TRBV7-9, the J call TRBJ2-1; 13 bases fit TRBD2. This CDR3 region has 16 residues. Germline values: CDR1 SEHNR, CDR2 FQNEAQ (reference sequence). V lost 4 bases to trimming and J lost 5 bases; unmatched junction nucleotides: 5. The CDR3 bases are TGTGCCAGCAGCTACCCGGGACTAGCGGGAAACAATGAGCAGTTCTTC. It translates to CASSYPGLAGNNEQFF.

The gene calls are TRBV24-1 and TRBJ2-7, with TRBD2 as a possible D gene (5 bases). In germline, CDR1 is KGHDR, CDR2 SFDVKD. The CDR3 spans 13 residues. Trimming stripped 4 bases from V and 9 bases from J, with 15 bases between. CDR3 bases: TGTGCCACCAGTGAATCCGGGATTTCGGGGCAGTACTTC. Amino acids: CATSESGISGQYF.

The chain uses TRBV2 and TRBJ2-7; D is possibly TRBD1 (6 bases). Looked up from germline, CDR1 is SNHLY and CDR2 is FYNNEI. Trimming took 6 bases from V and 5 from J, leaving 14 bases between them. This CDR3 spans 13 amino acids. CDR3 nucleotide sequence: TGTGCCAGCAGGCTGACAGGAGTTAACGAGCAGTACTTC. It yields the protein CASRLTGVNEQYF.

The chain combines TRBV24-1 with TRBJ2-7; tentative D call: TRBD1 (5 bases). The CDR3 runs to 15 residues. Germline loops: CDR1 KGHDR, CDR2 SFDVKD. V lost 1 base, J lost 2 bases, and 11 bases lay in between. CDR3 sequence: CATSDLRTQPYEQYF. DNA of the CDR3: TGTGCCACCAGTGATTTAAGGACACAACCCTACGAGCAGTACTTC.

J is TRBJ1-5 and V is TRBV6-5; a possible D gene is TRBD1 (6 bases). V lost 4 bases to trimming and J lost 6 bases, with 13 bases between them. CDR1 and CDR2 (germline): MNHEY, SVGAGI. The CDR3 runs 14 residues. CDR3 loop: CASSLQGYGQPQHF. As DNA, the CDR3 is TGTGCCAGCAGTTTACAGGGATACGGTCAGCCCCAGCATTTT.

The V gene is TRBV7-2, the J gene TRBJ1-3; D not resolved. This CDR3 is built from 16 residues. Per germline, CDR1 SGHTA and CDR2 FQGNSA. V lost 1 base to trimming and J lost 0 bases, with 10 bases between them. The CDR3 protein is CASSLGGAASGNTIYF. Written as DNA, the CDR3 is TGTGCCAGCAGCTTAGGGGGAGCAGCCTCTGGAAACACCATATATTTT.

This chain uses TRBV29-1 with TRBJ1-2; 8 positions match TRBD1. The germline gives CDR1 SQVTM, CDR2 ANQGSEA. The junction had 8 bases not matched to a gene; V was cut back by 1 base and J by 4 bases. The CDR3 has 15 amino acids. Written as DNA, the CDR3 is TGCAGCGTTGAAGGGGCAGGGGGCAGGTCCTATGGCTACACCTTC. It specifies CSVEGAGGRSYGYTF.

For the CDR3, the DNA is TGTGCCAGTAGTGCGACCGGGACAGGGAACATTCAGTACTTC. Its translation: CASSATGTGNIQYF. This chain joins TRBV19 and TRBJ2-4; 9 nucleotides line up with TRBD1. This CDR3 is built from 14 residues. From germline, CDR1 is LNHDA and CDR2 SQIVND (reference sequence). The trim removed 5 bases at V and 7 bases at J, leaving 6 bases unmatched.

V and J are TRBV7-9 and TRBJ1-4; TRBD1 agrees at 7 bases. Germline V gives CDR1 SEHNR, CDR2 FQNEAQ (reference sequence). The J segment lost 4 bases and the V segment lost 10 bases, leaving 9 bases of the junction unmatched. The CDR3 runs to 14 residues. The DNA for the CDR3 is TGTGCCACCTCTTTGACAGGGCTTAATGAAAAACTGTTTTTT. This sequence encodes CATSLTGLNEKLFF.

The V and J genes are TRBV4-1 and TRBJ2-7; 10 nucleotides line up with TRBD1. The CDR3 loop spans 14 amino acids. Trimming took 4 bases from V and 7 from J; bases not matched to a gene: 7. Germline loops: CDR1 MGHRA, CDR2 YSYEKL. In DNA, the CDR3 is TGCGCCAGCAGCCCCCGACAGGGGGCGAGGGAGCAGTACTTC. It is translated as CASSPRQGAREQYF.

This CDR3 reads CASSRLAGGPTDTQYF. CDR3 nucleotide sequence: TGTGCCAGCAGCCGACTAGCGGGAGGGCCCACAGATACGCAGTATTTT. The chain joins TRBV7-6 to TRBJ2-3; 14 bases match TRBD2. Per germline, CDR1 SGHVS and CDR2 FNYEAQ. The J segment lost 2 bases and the V segment lost 5 bases, leaving 3 bases of the junction unmatched. This CDR3 is built from 16 residues.

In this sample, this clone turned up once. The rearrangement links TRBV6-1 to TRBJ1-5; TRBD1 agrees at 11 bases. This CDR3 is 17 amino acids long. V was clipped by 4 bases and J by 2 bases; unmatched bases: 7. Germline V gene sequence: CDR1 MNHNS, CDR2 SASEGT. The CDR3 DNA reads TGTGCCAGCAGTGGGAGGACAGGGGGCTCCGGCAATCAGCCCCAGCATTTT. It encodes CASSGRTGGSGNQPQHF.

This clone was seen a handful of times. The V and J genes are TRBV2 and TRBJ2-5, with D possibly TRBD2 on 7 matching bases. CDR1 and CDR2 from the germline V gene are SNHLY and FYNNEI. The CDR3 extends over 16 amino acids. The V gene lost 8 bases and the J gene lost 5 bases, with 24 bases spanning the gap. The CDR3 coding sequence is TGTGCCAGCCGTAGGAGTCTTGCGGGGGCGGGCGAGACCCAGTACTTC. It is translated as CASRRSLAGAGETQYF. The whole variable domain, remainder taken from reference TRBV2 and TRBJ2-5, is EPEVTQTPSHQVTQMGQEVILRCVPISNHLYFYWYRQILGQKVEFLVSFYNNEISEKSEIFDDQFSVERPDGSNFTLKIRSTKLEDSAMYFCASRRSLAGAGETQYFGPGTRLLVL.

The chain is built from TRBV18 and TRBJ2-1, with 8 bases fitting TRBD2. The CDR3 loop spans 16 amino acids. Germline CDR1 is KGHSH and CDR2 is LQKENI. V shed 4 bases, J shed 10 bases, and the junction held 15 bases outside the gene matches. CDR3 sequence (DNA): TGTGCCAGCTCACTCCCGACTAGCGCGGGCTTGGGGGAGCAGTTCTTC. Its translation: CASSLPTSAGLGEQFF.

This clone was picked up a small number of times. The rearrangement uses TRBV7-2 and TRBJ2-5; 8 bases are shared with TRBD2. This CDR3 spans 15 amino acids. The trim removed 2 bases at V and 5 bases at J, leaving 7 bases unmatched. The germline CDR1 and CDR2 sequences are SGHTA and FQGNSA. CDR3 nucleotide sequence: TGTGCCAGCAGCTTACAAGGGACTAGAAGTGAGACCCAGTACTTC. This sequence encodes CASSLQGTRSETQYF.

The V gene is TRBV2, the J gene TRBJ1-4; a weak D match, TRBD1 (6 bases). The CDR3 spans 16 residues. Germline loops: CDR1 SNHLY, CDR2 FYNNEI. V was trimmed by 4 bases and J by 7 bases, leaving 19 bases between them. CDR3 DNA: TGTGCCAGCAGTGTAGGGGGGGTGCGATTTCGTGAAAAACTGTTTTTT. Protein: CASSVGGVRFREKLFF. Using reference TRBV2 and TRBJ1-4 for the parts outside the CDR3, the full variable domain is EPEVTQTPSHQVTQMGQEVILRCVPISNHLYFYWYRQILGQKVEFLVSFYNNEISEKSEIFDDQFSVERPDGSNFTLKIRSTKLEDSAMYFCASSVGGVRFREKLFFGSGTQLSVL.

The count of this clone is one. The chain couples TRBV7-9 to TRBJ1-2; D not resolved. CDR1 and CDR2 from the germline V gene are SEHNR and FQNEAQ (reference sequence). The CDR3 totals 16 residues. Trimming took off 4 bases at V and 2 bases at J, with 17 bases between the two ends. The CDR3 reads CASSSLTFRWNYGYTF. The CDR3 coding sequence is TGTGCCAGCAGCTCCCTCACTTTCCGCTGGAACTATGGCTACACCTTC.

The CDR3 is CASSSLQGNYGYTF. In nucleotides, the CDR3 is TGCGCCAGCAGCTCGTTACAGGGGAACTATGGCTACACCTTC. The chain is built from TRBV5-1 and TRBJ1-2; TRBD1 agrees at 7 bases. Looked up from germline, CDR1 is SGHRS and CDR2 is YFSETQ. The CDR3 has 14 residues. V lost 3 bases, J lost 2 bases, and 4 bases stayed unmatched.

CDR3 sequence reads: CASTRTGGETQYF. The CDR3 bases are TGTGCCAGTACCCGCACAGGGGGAGAGACCCAGTACTTC. The rearrangement links TRBV19 to TRBJ2-5; 8 nucleotides line up with TRBD1. This CDR3 is built from 13 residues. The V and J ends lost 7 bases and 4 bases, in that order; junction bases with no gene match: 5. Per germline, CDR1 LNHDA and CDR2 SQIVND (reference sequence).

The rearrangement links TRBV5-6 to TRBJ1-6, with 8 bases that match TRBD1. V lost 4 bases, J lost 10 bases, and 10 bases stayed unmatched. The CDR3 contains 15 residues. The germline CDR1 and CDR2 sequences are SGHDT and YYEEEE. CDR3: CASSGIGQGGSPLHF. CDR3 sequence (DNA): TGTGCCAGCAGCGGTATAGGACAGGGAGGATCACCCCTCCACTTT.

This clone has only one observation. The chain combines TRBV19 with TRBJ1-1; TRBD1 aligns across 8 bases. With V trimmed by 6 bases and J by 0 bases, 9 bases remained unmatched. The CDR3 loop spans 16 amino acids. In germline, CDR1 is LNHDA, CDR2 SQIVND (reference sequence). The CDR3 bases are TGTGCCAGTAGCAGGGGGCCCGGCGCTTTGAACACTGAAGCTTTCTTT. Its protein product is CASSRGPGALNTEAFF.

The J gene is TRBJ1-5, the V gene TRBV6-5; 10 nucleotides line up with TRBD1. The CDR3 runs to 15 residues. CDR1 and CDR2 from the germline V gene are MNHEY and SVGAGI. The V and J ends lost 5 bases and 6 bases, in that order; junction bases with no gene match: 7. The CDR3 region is CASSPRQGAGQPQHF. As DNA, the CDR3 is TGTGCCAGCAGTCCTCGACAGGGGGCAGGTCAGCCCCAGCATTTT.

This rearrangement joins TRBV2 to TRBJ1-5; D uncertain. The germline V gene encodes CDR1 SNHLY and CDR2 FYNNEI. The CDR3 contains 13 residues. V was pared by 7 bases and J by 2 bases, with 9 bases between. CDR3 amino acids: CASIQERNQPQHF. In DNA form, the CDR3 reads TGTGCCAGCATCCAGGAACGCAATCAGCCCCAGCATTTT.